The TCR beta chain under discussion was sequenced for a study of shared clonotypes between healthy human individuals. The study's findings and limits: Non-shared clonotypes had lower generation probabilities than clonotypes shared by all four sorted-subset donors. Shared across several donors were roughly 4.7% of the naive CD4 clonotypes.

As processed by the authors: Owing to the provision of junction-only sequences devoid of quality scores by immunoSEQ, filtering differed. Produced via immunoSEQ multiplex PCR; TCRdb's table is partial and in-frame only. V, J and clone size derive from that table, while D and trimming were established from the DNA sequence. Among around 2.5 million clones listed, over 85% were seen once. On this clone itself: Its antigen remains unknown.

Trimming cost V 6 bases and J 4 bases, with 10 bases left between them. The CDR3 has 13 amino acids. Germline CDR1 reads MDHEN; CDR2 reads SYDVKM. V is TRBV28 and J is TRBJ1-3; D not resolved. The source material was naive CD4+ T cells from PBMCs. Documented subset: CD45RA+ positively selected. This clonotype was sampled from a man younger than 30 in good health. Some clones in this sample may be carry-over from other donors' samples. This CDR3 is CASSVLIGNTIYF. The CDR3 bases are TGTGCCAGCAGCGTCCTAATCGGAAACACCATATATTTT.